The clone carrying this T cell receptor (beta chain) was observed at least ten times. These data originate in a study of tumor-infiltrating lymphocytes in oesophageal squamous cell carcinoma. The CDR3 runs 15 residues. V was cut by 5 bases and J by 0 bases, with 16 bases left in between. Germline values: CDR1 DFQATT, CDR2 SNEGSKA (reference sequence). TCRdb analysed the PCR reads with MiXCR anew, one entry per CDR3 protein. The data hold approximately 13,000 distinct CDR3 sequences, with nearly 60% observed a single time. The sequence was obtained from a female donor with esophageal squamous cell carcinoma. This chain uses TRBV20-1 with TRBJ1-1, with a possible D match to TRBD1 (6 bases). The sample consisted of esophageal tumor tissue. CDR3 DNA: TGCAGTGCTTGGGCGGGGGGCCAAATGAACACTGAAGCTTTCTTT. This sequence encodes CSAWAGGQMNTEAFF.